This TCR beta chain stems from a study of beta chain features in type 1 diabetes. Reverse transcribing all isolated RNA meant expressed TCRB transcripts were sequenced. TCRdb's copy holds only in-frame clones and misses some; the assay was immunoSEQ multiplex PCR. The repertoire holds 860,000 or so clones, 17% seen once, with 0.023% in the top ten. There are a few counts of this clone. CDR1 and CDR2 from the germline V gene are MNHNS and SASEGT. The V and J ends lost 4 bases and 3 bases respectively, with 10 bases between them. The CDR3 has 13 residues. Purity (above 98%) was reached by all sorted populations.

The sequenced sample was naive CD4+ T cells from blood. The chain employs TRBV6-1 and TRBJ2-7; TRBD1 might be the D (6 bases). The clonotype originates from a woman aged 18-29 years in good health. The CDR3 is CASSGGHLYEQYF. In DNA form, the CDR3 reads TGTGCCAGCAGTGGGGGACACCTCTACGAGCAGTACTTC.